The present T cell receptor (beta chain) was sequenced within a study of tumor-infiltrating lymphocytes in primary liver carcinoma. Researchers drew blood RNA from unsorted whole blood and extracted germline DNA as well. This clonotype was observed a handful of times. One junction end disagrees with the germline gene, perhaps due to a read error. The germline CDR1 and CDR2 sequences are SGHAT and FQNNGV. This CDR3 is 15 amino acids long. A primer in the constant region served to generate TCR beta cDNA from about 470 ng of total RNA. The TCR beta library was amplified through three nested multiplex PCR rounds in a modified ARM-PCR procedure. Use of TRBV1-TRBV30 forward primers with a C-beta reverse primer characterized the first two PCR rounds, which lasted around 9 cycles each. Using its own MiXCR run on the multiplex PCR reads, TCRdb lists one record per CDR3 protein. The sample has 200,000 or so distinct CDR3 sequences; roughly 61% are singletons.

The chain has TRBV11-2 and TRBJ2-7, with D unresolved. This clonotype was obtained from a woman in her sixties with primary liver carcinoma and hepatitis B virus infection. Sequenced: peripheral blood. The CDR3 loop reads CVSSHTSHGSYEQYF. As DNA, the CDR3 is TGTGTCAGCAGTCATACTTCCCACGGCTCTTACGAGCAGTACTTC.